Listed below are T cell receptor beta chains from one sample, sequenced in a study of cytomegalovirus exposure and HLA in healthy donors. The table came from immunoSEQ multiplex PCR; TCRdb's copy has only in-frame clones and leaves some out. Of about 160,000 clones listed, roughly 80% are singletons. Material for sequencing was PBMCs. Receptors originate from a man in his thirties or forties in good health and CMV-seronegative. Both conserved end residues are part of each CDR3. Fields, in order: D gene, V gene, CDR3 protein. The D gene is left open where the match is weak.

>-|TRBV25-1
CASARVTDTQYF
>-|TRBV29-1
CSVDPGSENTEAFF
>TRBD2|TRBV6-4
CASSDPSGTSGTGDTQYF
>TRBD1|TRBV7-9
CASRRTGALGQYF
>TRBD2|TRBV5-1
CASSQTSGSINEQFF
>-|TRBV5-6
CASSLGLLLGAGPFF
>TRBD2|TRBV6-6
CASSYWGLAGYNEQFF
>TRBD1|TRBV7-6
CASSLEGTGSTYEQYF
>TRBD2|TRBV9
CASSVASGIAYEQYF
>-|TRBV28
CASSLEGVETQYF
>TRBD2|TRBV7-3
CASSPSGGPHSYNEQFF
>TRBD2|TRBV5-6
CASSLAGGGNGGTQYF
>-|TRBV5-4
CASSPGGSNTEAFF
>-|TRBV7-9
CASSLGETEGNTIYF
>-|TRBV28
CASSSPRGASYGYTF
>TRBD1|TRBV7-2
CASSAGGRGINGYTF
>TRBD2|TRBV5-4
CASRTSSTVNTGELFF
>-|TRBV4-2
CASSQEVRLVNVWTEAFF
>-|TRBV6-4
CASSEGPDSPLHF
>TRBD2|TRBV4-3
CASSQGLAGDTQYF
>-|TRBV6-5
CASSYSSGYQPQHF
>TRBD1|TRBV15
CATSRDRQGHEKLFF
>TRBD1|TRBV6-6
CASSPGQGPTEAFF
>TRBD2|TRBV30
CAWSVGRTSKAPDTQYF
>-|TRBV14
CASSRLGWGLGEQFF
>-|TRBV7-3
CASSTPGSPLHF
>TRBD2|TRBV7-9
CASSFGTSSYEQYF
>TRBD1|TRBV28
CASTYNRGQQPQHF
>-|TRBV19
CASSIDSRLEQYF
>TRBD2|TRBV14
CASSPGLASWYEQFF
>-|TRBV28
CARTVRRGTINQPQHF
>-|TRBV21-1
CASSKGGQGPQYF
>-|TRBV2
CASTQSRDNLRAFF
>TRBD1|TRBV6-6
CASSSDRQRFYEQYF
>TRBD2|TRBV5-1
CASSFMTSGVYEQYF
>-|TRBV11-2
CASSLVTPYEQYF
>TRBD1|TRBV7-3
CASSSLNRDRGRGGELFF
>TRBD2|TRBV6-5
CASSLSSGMKYNEQFF
>TRBD2|TRBV5-1
CASSSKREGHTDTQYF
>TRBD2|TRBV28
CASRPGGGAETQYF
>TRBD2|TRBV7-2
CASSQLGGGGLDTQYF
>-|TRBV19
CASRGGAGLQFF
>-|TRBV19
CASSIGTGESSYEQYF
>TRBD2|TRBV7-2
CASSSGGGSEYF
>-|TRBV18
CASSLGRLVEQYF
>TRBD1|TRBV19
CASGQGPRTDTQYF
>-|TRBV11-2
CASSLDRETQYF
>-|TRBV6-5
CASSYPRLGGHSPLHF
>-|TRBV5-6
CASRSGGYEQYF
>TRBD2|TRBV27
CASSPRTSGRWATDTQYF
>TRBD1|TRBV18
CASSAGTAGNTIYF
>-|TRBV25-1
CASTQGHNSPLHF
>-|TRBV9
CASSSPGDTGELFF
>TRBD2|TRBV7-3
CASSSTSGRAGNEQFF
>-|TRBV27
CASSFEWGRRDEQFF
>TRBD2|TRBV4-3
CASSHAPGLAGGQDNEQFF
>TRBD2|TRBV4-3
CASSQRGLADTYNEQFF
>TRBD1|TRBV6-5
CASSYDRGPYEQYF
>TRBD1|TRBV15
CATSPEGTVTDTQYF